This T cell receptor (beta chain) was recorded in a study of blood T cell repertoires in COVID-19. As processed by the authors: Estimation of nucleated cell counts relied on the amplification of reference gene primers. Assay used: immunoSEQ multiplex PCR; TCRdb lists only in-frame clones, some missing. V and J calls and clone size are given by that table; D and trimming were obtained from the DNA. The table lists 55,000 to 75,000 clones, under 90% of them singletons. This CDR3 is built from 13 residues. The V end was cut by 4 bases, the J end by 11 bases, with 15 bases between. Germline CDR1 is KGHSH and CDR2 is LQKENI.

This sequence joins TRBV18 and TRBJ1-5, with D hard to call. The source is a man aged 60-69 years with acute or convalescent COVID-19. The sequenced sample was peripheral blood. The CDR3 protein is CASSLSSELAQHF. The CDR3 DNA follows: TGTGCCAGCTCACTATCCTCCGAGTTGGCCCAGCATTTT.